The rows below give T cell receptor beta chains drawn from one sample of a study. One entry per CDR3 protein results from TCRdb running MiXCR on the 5' RACE reads. This sample has some 9,200 distinct CDR3 sequences, with just under 55% found just once. Sequenced sample: Tregs sorted from a lymph node. Receptor source: a female donor with breast cancer. CDR3s include the opening cysteine and the closing phenylalanine or tryptophan. D genes are given only for firm matches. The size field is filled for only some rows; it gives once, few, many or a size class.

CDR3aa	CDR3nt	j_gene	abundance	v_gene	d_gene
CASSEAGTGLAKNIQYF	TGTGCCAGCAGTGAGGCCGGGACAGGGCTAGCCAAAAACATTCAGTACTTC	TRBJ2-4	NA	TRBV2	TRBD1
CASSQGRYEQYF	TGTGCCAGCAGCCAAGGGCGCTACGAGCAGTACTTC	TRBJ2-7	NA	TRBV3-1	NA
CASSRDSGNTIYF	TGTGCCAGCAGTCGGGACTCTGGAAACACCATATATTTT	TRBJ1-3	NA	TRBV6-5	NA
CASSLGQGAYNEQFF	TGCGCCAGCAGCTTGGGACAGGGGGCCTACAATGAGCAGTTCTTC	TRBJ2-1	NA	TRBV5-1	TRBD1
CSASEGVYEQYF	TGCAGTGCTAGCGAGGGGGTCTACGAGCAGTACTTC	TRBJ2-7	once	TRBV20-1	NA
CSAPAGRESTDTQYF	TGCAGTGCTCCCGCGGGTCGGGAAAGCACAGATACGCAGTATTTT	TRBJ2-3	few	TRBV20-1	NA
CASSFLSPSYEQYF	TGTGCCAGCAGTTTCCTGTCTCCCTCCTACGAGCAGTACTTC	TRBJ2-7	few	TRBV6-5	NA
CASSARGDEQYF	TGTGCCAGCAGTGCCCGAGGGGACGAGCAGTACTTC	TRBJ2-7	NA	TRBV25-1	NA
CASSQDPWGVETQYF	TGTGCCAGCAGCCAAGATCCGTGGGGAGTCGAGACCCAGTACTTC	TRBJ2-5	NA	TRBV3-1	NA
CASSLVPGREAFF	TGTGCCAGCAGCTTAGTACCAGGACGGGAAGCTTTCTTT	TRBJ1-1	few	TRBV7-6	NA
CASSLSWTGITDTQYF	TGCGCCAGCAGCTTGAGTTGGACAGGCATCACAGATACGCAGTATTTT	TRBJ2-3	NA	TRBV5-1	TRBD1
CASSARGYEQYF	TGTGCCAGCAGCGCCAGGGGCTACGAGCAGTACTTC	TRBJ2-7	NA	TRBV9	NA
CASSEGAGAEAFF	TGTGCCAGCAGCGAGGGGGCTGGGGCTGAAGCTTTCTTT	TRBJ1-1	NA	TRBV7-3	TRBD1
CASSLFFQTSSYNEQFF	TGCGCCAGCAGCCTTTTCTTCCAGACGAGCTCCTACAATGAGCAGTTCTTC	TRBJ2-1	NA	TRBV5-1	NA
CTSSQVGAGEAFF	TGCACCAGCAGCCAAGTGGGTGCGGGGGAAGCTTTCTTT	TRBJ1-1	NA	TRBV4-3	NA
CSAKGLAGATGELFF	TGCAGTGCTAAGGGACTAGCGGGAGCCACCGGGGAGCTGTTTTTT	TRBJ2-2	NA	TRBV20-1	TRBD2
CAISDGQGYNQPQHF	TGTGCCATCAGTGATGGACAGGGGTACAATCAGCCCCAGCATTTT	TRBJ1-5	NA	TRBV10-3	TRBD1
CSARDRIDVGGELFF	TGCAGTGCTAGAGATCGAATTGATGTGGGCGGGGAGCTGTTTTTT	TRBJ2-2	few	TRBV20-1	NA
CASRGPIRYNEQFF	TGTGCCAGCAGGGGACCTATACGGTACAATGAGCAGTTCTTC	TRBJ2-1	few	TRBV28	NA
CASSLGSNQPQHF	TGCGCCAGCAGCTTGGGTAGCAATCAGCCCCAGCATTTT	TRBJ1-5	few	TRBV5-1	NA
CASRARGPQETQYF	TGTGCCAGCAGGGCTAGGGGGCCACAAGAGACCCAGTACTTC	TRBJ2-5	NA	TRBV7-9	TRBD1
CSAVRGRGELFF	TGCAGTGCTGTCAGGGGGCGCGGGGAGCTGTTTTTT	TRBJ2-2	medium-sized	TRBV20-1	TRBD1
CASNRGGNTGELFF	TGTGCCAGCAACCGGGGTGGAAACACCGGGGAGCTGTTTTTT	TRBJ2-2	once	TRBV2	NA
CASSFREPHYNEQFF	TGTGCCAGCAGCTTCCGGGAGCCCCACTACAATGAGCAGTTCTTC	TRBJ2-1	few	TRBV7-2	NA
CRIQGAYTYEQYF	TGCAGGATACAGGGGGCCTACACCTACGAGCAGTACTTC	TRBJ2-7	once	TRBV20-1	TRBD1
CASSLLSSGELFF	TGTGCCAGCAGCTTATTGAGTTCCGGGGAGCTGTTTTTT	TRBJ2-2	NA	TRBV7-3	NA
CASSLSPPGSDTQYF	TGTGCCAGCAGCTTATCACCTCCGGGATCAGATACGCAGTATTTT	TRBJ2-3	once	TRBV7-9	NA
CASSYSKDRGFLNRYNEQFF	TGTGCCAGCAGTTATTCTAAGGACAGGGGTTTCCTTAACCGTTACAATGAGCAGTTCTTC	TRBJ2-1	NA	TRBV6-2/TRBV6-3	TRBD1
CASSPGAGEQYF	TGCGCCAGCAGCCCAGGGGCCGGCGAGCAGTACTTC	TRBJ2-7	few	TRBV4-3	NA
CSASEVADNYGYTF	TGCAGTGCTAGTGAGGTGGCGGACAACTATGGCTACACCTTC	TRBJ1-2	few	TRBV20-1	NA
CASSYSGLSYEQYF	TGTGCCAGCAGTTACTCGGGACTCTCCTACGAGCAGTACTTC	TRBJ2-7	NA	TRBV6-5	NA
CASSLADGLAKNIQYF	TGTGCCAGCAGTTTGGCAGATGGGCTAGCCAAAAACATTCAGTACTTC	TRBJ2-4	NA	TRBV12-3/TRBV12-4	NA
CASRGRDHFQHNEQFF	TGTGCCAGCAGGGGGCGGGATCATTTCCAACACAATGAGCAGTTCTTC	TRBJ2-1	NA	TRBV7-8	NA
CASSHPPASDTQYF	TGCGCCAGCAGCCATCCCCCCGCCTCAGATACGCAGTATTTT	TRBJ2-3	NA	TRBV4-3	NA